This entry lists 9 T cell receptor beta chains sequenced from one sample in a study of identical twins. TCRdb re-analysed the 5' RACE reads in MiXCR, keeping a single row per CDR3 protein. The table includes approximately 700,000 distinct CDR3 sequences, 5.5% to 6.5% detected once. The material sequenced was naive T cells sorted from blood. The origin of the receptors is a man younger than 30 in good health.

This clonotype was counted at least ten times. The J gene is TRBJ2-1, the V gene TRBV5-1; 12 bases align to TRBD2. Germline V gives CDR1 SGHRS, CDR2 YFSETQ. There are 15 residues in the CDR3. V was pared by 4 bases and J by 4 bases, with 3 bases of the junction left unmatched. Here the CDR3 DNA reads TGCGCCAGCAGCGGAGGACTAGCGGGGTACAATGAGCAGTTCTTC. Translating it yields CASSGGLAGYNEQFF.

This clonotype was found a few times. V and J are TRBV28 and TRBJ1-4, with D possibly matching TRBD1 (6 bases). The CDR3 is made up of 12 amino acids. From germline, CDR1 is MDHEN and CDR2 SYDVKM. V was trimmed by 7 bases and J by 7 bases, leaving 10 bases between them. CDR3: CASTIRGEKLFF. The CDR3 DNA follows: TGTGCCAGCACAATCAGGGGTGAAAAACTGTTTTTT.

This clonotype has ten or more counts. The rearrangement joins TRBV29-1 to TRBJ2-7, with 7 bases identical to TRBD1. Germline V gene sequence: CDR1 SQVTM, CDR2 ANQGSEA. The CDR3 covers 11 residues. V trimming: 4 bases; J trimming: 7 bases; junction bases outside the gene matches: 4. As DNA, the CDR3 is TGCAGCGTTGGAACAGGGGTAGAGCAGTACGTC. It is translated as CSVGTGVEQYV.

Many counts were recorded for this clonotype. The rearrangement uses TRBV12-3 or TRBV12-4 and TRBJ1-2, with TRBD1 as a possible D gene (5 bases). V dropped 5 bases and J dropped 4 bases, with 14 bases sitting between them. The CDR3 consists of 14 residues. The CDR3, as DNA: TGTGCCAGCAGTCTTCTAGGGGTGGCCTATGGCTACACCTTC. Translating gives CASSLLGVAYGYTF.

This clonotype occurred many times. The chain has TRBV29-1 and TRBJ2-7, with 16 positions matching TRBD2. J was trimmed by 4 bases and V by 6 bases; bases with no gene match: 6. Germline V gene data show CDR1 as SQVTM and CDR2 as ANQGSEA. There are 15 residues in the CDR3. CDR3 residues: CSVGLAGGPVYEQYF. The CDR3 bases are TGCAGCGTGGGACTAGCGGGAGGGCCTGTGTACGAGCAGTACTTC.

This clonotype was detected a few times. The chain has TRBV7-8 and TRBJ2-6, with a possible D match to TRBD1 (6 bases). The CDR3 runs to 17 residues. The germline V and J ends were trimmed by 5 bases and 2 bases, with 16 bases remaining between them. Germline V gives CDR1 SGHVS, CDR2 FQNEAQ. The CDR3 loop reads CASSPRDISPGANVLTF. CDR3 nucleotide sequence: TGTGCCAGCAGCCCCCGGGACATCTCCCCTGGGGCCAACGTCCTGACTTTC.

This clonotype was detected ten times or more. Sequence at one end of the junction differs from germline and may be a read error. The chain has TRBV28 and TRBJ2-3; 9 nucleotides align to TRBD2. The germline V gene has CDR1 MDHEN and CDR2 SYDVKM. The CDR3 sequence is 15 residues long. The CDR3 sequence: CASSLLAGGPDTQYF. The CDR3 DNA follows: TGCGCCAGCAGCCTTCTTGCGGGAGGGCCAGATACGCAGTATTTT.

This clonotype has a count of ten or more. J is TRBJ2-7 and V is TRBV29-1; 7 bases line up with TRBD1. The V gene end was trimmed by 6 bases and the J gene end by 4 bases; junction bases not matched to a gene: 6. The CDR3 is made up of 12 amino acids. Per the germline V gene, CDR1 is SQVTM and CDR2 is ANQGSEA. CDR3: CSVGDSSYEQYV. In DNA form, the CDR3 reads TGCAGCGTGGGGGACAGTTCTTACGAGCAGTACGTC.

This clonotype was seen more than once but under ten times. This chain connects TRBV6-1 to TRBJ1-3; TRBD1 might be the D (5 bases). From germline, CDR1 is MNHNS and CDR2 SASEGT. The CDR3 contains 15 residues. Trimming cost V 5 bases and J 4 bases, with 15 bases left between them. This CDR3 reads CASSPSGGSGNTIYF. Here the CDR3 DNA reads TGTGCCAGCAGTCCATCGGGGGGATCAGGAAACACCATATATTTT.